These T cell receptor beta chains were read from a single sample in a study of T cells in Graves' hyperthyroidism and ophthalmopathy. Using its own MiXCR run on the multiplex PCR reads, TCRdb lists one record per CDR3 protein. The sample holds some 500,000 distinct CDR3 sequences; approximately 16% are singletons and the top ten take 25% to 30%. Sequenced sample: blood. These receptors all come from a woman in her twenties or thirties with Graves' ophthalmopathy. The CDR3 runs from the conserved cysteine through the conserved F or W. Each record gives: D gene, J gene, clone size, V gene, CDR3 protein, CDR3 DNA. The D gene is left open where the match is weak. Expanded clones are given a class, and other clones once, few, many or no size at all.

TRBD2,TRBJ2-7,few,TRBV6-1,CASSELGLAGVYEQYF,TGTGCCAGCAGTGAACTGGGACTAGCGGGAGTCTACGAGCAGTACTTC
TRBD2,TRBJ2-7,few,TRBV30,CAWSDPGLAGEQYF,TGTGCCTGGAGTGATCCGGGACTAGCGGGCGAGCAGTACTTC
.,TRBJ2-5,many,TRBV11-2,CASSLSDPETQYF,TGTGCCAGCAGCTTATCAGACCCGGAGACCCAGTACTTC
.,TRBJ2-7,once,TRBV25-1,CASSDPLSYEQYF,TGTGCCAGCAGTGATCCCCTCTCCTACGAGCAGTACTTC
TRBD2,TRBJ2-5,.,TRBV19,CASSGLAGQQETQYF,TGTGCCAGCTCCGGACTAGCGGGTCAACAAGAGACCCAGTACTTC
.,TRBJ1-5,few,TRBV7-2,CASSIYGGTNQPQHF,TGTGCCAGCAGCATCTACGGCGGTACAAATCAGCCCCAGCATTTT
TRBD1,TRBJ2-7,.,TRBV9,CASSVGTANCGQYF,TGTGCCAGCAGCGTTGGGACAGCAAACTGCGGGCAGTACTTC
TRBD1,TRBJ2-5,.,TRBV6-1,CASSHGTDRAQYF,TGTGCCAGCAGCCATGGAACAGACAGGGCCCAGTACTTC
TRBD1,TRBJ2-7,.,TRBV6-2/TRBV6-3,CASNRKQGASLSYEQYF,TGTGCCAGCAATAGGAAACAGGGGGCATCCCTCTCCTACGAGCAGTACTTC
.,TRBJ2-1,few,TRBV27,CASRMYNEQFF,TGTGCCAGCCGCATGTACAATGAGCAGTTCTTC
.,TRBJ2-7,many,TRBV27,CASSLVGNLAEQYF,TGTGCCAGCAGTTTAGTGGGCAACCTCGCGGAGCAGTACTTC
.,TRBJ2-7,.,TRBV27,CASSFGSGTGNEQYF,TGTGCCAGCAGTTTCGGTTCGGGTACGGGGAACGAGCAGTACTTC
.,TRBJ2-2,many,TRBV24-1,CATSGWQNTGELFF,TGTGCCACCAGCGGGTGGCAGAACACCGGGGAGCTGTTTTTT
TRBD2,TRBJ2-3,many,TRBV7-3,CASSQQREGTDTQYF,TGTGCCAGCAGTCAGCAGCGGGAGGGCACAGATACGCAGTATTTT
TRBD1,TRBJ2-4,few,TRBV6-1,CASSPPGQRNIQYF,TGTGCCAGCAGTCCGCCGGGACAGAGAAACATTCAGTACTTC
TRBD2,TRBJ2-3,.,TRBV2,CASIGRTSGSVRTDTQYF,TGTGCCAGCATAGGGAGAACTAGCGGGAGTGTGAGGACAGATACGCAGTATTTT
TRBD1,TRBJ1-4,few,TRBV20-1,CSTTGGGEKLFF,TGCAGTACCACAGGGGGTGGCGAAAAACTGTTTTTT
.,TRBJ2-3,many,TRBV12-3/TRBV12-4,CASTPGGRTDTQYF,TGTGCCAGCACACCGGGCGGCCGCACAGATACGCAGTATTTT
.,TRBJ2-7,many,TRBV7-3,CASSLIPTSSYEQYF,TGTGCCAGCAGCTTGATACCGACTAGCTCCTACGAGCAGTACTTC
.,TRBJ1-5,.,TRBV4-1,CASSQDMGRSKPQHF,TGCGCCAGCAGCCAAGATATGGGCAGGTCGAAGCCCCAGCATTTT
.,TRBJ2-5,many,TRBV7-9,CASSLVGGTQYF,TGTGCCAGCAGCTTAGTGGGTGGGACCCAGTACTTC
TRBD2,TRBJ2-2,many,TRBV18,CASSPPSGSTGELFF,TGTGCCAGCTCACCACCTAGCGGGAGCACCGGGGAGCTGTTTTTT
TRBD2,TRBJ2-4,many,TRBV6-1,CASGGGEGNIQYF,TGTGCCAGCGGGGGTGGGGAGGGAAACATTCAGTACTTC
TRBD1,TRBJ2-1,few,TRBV6-2/TRBV6-3,CASSAPTPGQGVHEQFF,TGTGCCAGCAGCGCTCCTACCCCGGGACAGGGGGTGCATGAGCAGTTCTTC
.,TRBJ1-5,few,TRBV6-2/TRBV6-3,CASYFGGNSNQPQHF,TGTGCCAGCTACTTTGGAGGGAATAGCAATCAGCCCCAGCATTTT
.,TRBJ2-3,many,TRBV29-1,CSVEDVAGLADTQYF,TGCAGCGTTGAAGATGTCGCGGGATTGGCAGATACGCAGTATTTT
.,TRBJ2-7,.,TRBV5-4,CASGTKSSYEQYF,TGTGCCAGCGGGACCAAGAGCTCCTACGAGCAGTACTTC
TRBD2,TRBJ2-1,many,TRBV7-8,CASSTGLAGGSEQFF,TGTGCCAGCAGCACTGGACTAGCGGGAGGGAGTGAGCAGTTCTTC
.,TRBJ2-7,many,TRBV15,CATSTSYSGRSNSYEQYF,TGTGCCACCAGCACCTCTTACTCGGGACGGTCCAATTCCTACGAGCAGTACTTC
TRBD1,TRBJ2-2,many,TRBV11-1,CASSFGQGDTGELFF,TGTGCCAGCAGCTTCGGACAGGGGGACACCGGGGAGCTGTTTTTT
TRBD2,TRBJ2-2,many,TRBV30,CAWSVGAGVGTGELFF,TGTGCCTGGAGTGTCGGGGCGGGGGTTGGCACCGGGGAGCTGTTTTTT
.,TRBJ1-2,.,TRBV2,CASSTRRVDGYTF,TGTGCCAGCAGTACCAGGAGAGTCGATGGCTACACCTTC
TRBD1,TRBJ1-1,many,TRBV27,CASNLQGALSTEAFF,TGTGCCAGCAATTTACAGGGGGCGCTTAGCACTGAAGCTTTCTTT
TRBD2,TRBJ2-1,.,TRBV5-4,CASSDAGTMSKPEQFF,TGTGCCAGCAGCGACGCCGGGACTATGTCGAAGCCTGAGCAGTTCTTC
TRBD2,TRBJ2-2,many,TRBV7-6,CASSSVAGGITGELFF,TGTGCCAGCAGCTCCGTAGCGGGAGGGATCACCGGGGAGCTGTTTTTT